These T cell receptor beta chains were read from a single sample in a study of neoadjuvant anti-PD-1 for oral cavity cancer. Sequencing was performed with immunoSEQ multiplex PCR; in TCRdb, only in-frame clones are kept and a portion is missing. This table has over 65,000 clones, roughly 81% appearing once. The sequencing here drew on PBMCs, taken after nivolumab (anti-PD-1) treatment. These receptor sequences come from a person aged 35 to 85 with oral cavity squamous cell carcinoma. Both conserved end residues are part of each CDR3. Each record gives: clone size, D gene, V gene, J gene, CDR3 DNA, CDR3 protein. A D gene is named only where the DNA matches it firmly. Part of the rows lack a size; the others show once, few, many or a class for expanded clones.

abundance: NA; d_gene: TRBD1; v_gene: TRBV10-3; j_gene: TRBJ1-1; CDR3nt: TGTGCCATCAGTGACCGGACAGGCATGAACACTGAAGCTTTCTTT; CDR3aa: CAISDRTGMNTEAFF
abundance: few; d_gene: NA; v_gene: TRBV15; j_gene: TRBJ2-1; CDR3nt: TGTGCCACCCAATCCGTCGCCGTCTACAATGAGCAGTTCTTC; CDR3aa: CATQSVAVYNEQFF
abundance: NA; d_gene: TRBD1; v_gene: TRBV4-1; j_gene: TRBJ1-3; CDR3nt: TGCGCCAGCAGCCAAGGGGGACAGGGTGTAAACACCATATATTTT; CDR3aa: CASSQGGQGVNTIYF
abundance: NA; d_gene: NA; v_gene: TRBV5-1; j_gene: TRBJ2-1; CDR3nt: TGCGCCAGCAGCTTCGCCGGGACCACGTACAATGAGCAGTTCTTC; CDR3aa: CASSFAGTTYNEQFF
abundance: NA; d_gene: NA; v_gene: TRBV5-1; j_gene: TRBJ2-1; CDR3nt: TGCGCCAGCAGCTTGCGCCAGTCACTAGACATTCTCAATGAGCAGTTCTTC; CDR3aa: CASSLRQSLDILNEQFF
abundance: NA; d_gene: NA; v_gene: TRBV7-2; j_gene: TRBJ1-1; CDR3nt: TGTGCCAGCAGCTTCCGCCAGGGATACACTGAAGCTTTCTTT; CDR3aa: CASSFRQGYTEAFF
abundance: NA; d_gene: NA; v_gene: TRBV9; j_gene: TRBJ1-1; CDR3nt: TGTGCCAGCAGCCCTGCGGGTCGCACTGAAGCTTTCTTT; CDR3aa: CASSPAGRTEAFF
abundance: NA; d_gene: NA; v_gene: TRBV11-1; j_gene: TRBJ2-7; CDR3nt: TGTGCCAGCAGCCCACTTGGAGGTACGTGGGCCTACGAGCAGTACTTC; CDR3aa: CASSPLGGTWAYEQYF
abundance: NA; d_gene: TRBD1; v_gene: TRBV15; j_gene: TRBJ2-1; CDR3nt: TGTGCCACCAGCAGTAACAGGGGTAATGAGCAGTTCTTC; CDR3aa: CATSSNRGNEQFF
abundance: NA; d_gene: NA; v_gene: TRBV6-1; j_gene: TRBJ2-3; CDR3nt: TGTGCCAGCAGGGCTCTAGGCCCAGCAGATACGCAGTATTTT; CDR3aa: CASRALGPADTQYF
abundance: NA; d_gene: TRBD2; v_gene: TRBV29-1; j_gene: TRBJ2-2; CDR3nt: TGCAGCGTTGAAGATGGGACTAGCGGGAACACCGGGGAGCTGTTTTTT; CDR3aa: CSVEDGTSGNTGELFF
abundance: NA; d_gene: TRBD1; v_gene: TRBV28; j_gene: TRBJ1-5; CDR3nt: TGTGCCAGCAGTTTTAGACAGGGTCTCTTCCAGCCCCAGCATTTT; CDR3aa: CASSFRQGLFQPQHF
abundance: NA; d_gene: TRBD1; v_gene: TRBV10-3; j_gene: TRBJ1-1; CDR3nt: TGTGCCATCAGTGGGCCCCCAGGGGGCGGGAACACTGAAGCTTTCTTT; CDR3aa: CAISGPPGGGNTEAFF
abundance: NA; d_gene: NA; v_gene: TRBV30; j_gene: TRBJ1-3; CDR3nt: TGTGCCTGGATTCCGGGGGTCTCTGGAAACACCATATATTTT; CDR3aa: CAWIPGVSGNTIYF
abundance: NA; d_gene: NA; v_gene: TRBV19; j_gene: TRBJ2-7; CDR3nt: TGTGCCAGTAGTATAGGTTCCAGCGAGCAGTACTTC; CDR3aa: CASSIGSSEQYF
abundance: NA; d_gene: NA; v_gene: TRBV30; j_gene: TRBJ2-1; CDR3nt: TGTGCCTGGAGTCTCGCCACCACCTACAATGAGCAGTTCTTC; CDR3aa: CAWSLATTYNEQFF
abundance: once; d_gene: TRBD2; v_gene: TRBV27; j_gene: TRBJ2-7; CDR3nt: TGTGCCAGCAGTGTCACTAGCGGGACCGCCTACGAGCAGTACTTC; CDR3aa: CASSVTSGTAYEQYF
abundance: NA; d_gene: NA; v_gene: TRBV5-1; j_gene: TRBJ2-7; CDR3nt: TGCGCCAGCAGCTTCCTGAGTACAGGCTACGAGCAGTACTTC; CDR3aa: CASSFLSTGYEQYF
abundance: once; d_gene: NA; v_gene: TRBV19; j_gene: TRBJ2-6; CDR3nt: TGTGCCAGTAAGGATCCCAGGACTGGGGCCAACGTCCTGACTTTC; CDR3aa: CASKDPRTGANVLTF
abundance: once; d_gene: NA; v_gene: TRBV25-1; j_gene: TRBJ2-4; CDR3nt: TGTGCCAGCAGTGACACCTCAAACATTCAGTACTTC; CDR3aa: CASSDTSNIQYF
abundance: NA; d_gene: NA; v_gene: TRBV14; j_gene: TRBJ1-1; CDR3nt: TGTGCCAGCAGCCAAGATTGGGGGTTTAATGAAGCTTTCTTT; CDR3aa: CASSQDWGFNEAFF
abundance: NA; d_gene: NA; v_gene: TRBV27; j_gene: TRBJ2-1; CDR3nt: TGTGCCAGCACGGGCGGGACATCTAATGAGCAGTTCTTC; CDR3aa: CASTGGTSNEQFF
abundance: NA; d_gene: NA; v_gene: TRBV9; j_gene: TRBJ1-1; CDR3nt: TGTGCCAGCAGCGGGACTCCGTTGAACACTGAAGCTTTCTTT; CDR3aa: CASSGTPLNTEAFF
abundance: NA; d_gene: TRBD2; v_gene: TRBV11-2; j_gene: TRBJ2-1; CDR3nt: TGTGCCAGCAGCTTAGGTGCGCGTGGGACTAGCGCATCGGTAAATGAGCAGTTCTTC; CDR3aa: CASSLGARGTSASVNEQFF